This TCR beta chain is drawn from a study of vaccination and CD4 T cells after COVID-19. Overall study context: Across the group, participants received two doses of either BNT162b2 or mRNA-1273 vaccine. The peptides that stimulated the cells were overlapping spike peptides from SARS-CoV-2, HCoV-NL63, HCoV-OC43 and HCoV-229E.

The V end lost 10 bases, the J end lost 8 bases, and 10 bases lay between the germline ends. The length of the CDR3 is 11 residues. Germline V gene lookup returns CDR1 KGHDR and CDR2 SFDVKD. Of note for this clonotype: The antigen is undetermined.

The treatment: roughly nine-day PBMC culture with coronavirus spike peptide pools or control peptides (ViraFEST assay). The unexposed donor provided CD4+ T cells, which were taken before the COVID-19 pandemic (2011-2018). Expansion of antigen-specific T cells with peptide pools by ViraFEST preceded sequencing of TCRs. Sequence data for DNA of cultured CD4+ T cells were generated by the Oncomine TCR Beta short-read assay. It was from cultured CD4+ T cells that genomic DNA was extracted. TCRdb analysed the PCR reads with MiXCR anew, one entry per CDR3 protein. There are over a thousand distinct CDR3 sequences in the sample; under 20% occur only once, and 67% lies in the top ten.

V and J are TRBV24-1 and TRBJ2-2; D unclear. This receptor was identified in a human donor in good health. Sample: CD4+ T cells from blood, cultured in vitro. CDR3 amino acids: CATRTPGELFF. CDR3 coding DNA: TGTGCCACTAGGACGCCAGGGGAGCTGTTTTTT.